These 23 T cell receptor beta chains were sequenced from one sample in a study of cytotoxic CD8 clonotypes in ibrutinib-treated CLL. The table came from immunoSEQ multiplex PCR; TCRdb's copy has only in-frame clones and leaves some out. This table holds some 28,000 clones, roughly 60% found once. This specimen was PBMCs, taken before ibrutinib treatment. The receptors shown here come from a human donor with chronic lymphocytic leukemia.

V is TRBV10-2 and J is TRBJ1-5, with D perhaps TRBD1 (5 bases). This CDR3 region has 13 residues. Germline V lookup: CDR1 WSHSY, CDR2 SAAADI. V lost 5 bases to trimming and J lost 4 bases, with 9 bases between them. CDR3 DNA sequence: TGCGCCAGCAGTACAGGACTAAATCAGCCCCAGCATTTT. Its protein is CASSTGLNQPQHF.

The chain couples TRBV6-5 to TRBJ2-3; D is possibly TRBD1 or TRBD2 (5 bases each). Germline loops: CDR1 MNHEY, CDR2 SVGAGI. This CDR3 contains 14 residues. Trimming pared 4 bases from V and 1 base from J, leaving 9 bases between. This chain's CDR3 is CASSLGDGTDTQYF. The CDR3 DNA reads TGTGCCAGCAGTTTAGGGGACGGCACAGATACGCAGTATTTT.

The V gene is TRBV5-1, the J gene TRBJ2-2; a weak D match, TRBD2 (6 bases). This CDR3 contains 14 residues. CDR1 is SGHRS, CDR2 YFSETQ, per germline. The V gene lost 7 bases and the J gene lost 0 bases, with 10 bases spanning the gap. The CDR3 bases are TGCGCCAGCGGGACTTACTCGAACACCGGGGAGCTGTTTTTT. Translation gives CASGTYSNTGELFF. Drawing the rest from reference TRBV5-1 and TRBJ2-2, the complete variable domain is KAGVTQTPRYLIKTRGQQVTLSCSPISGHRSVSWYQQTPGQGLQFLFEYFSETQRNKGNFPGRFSGRQFSNSRSEMNVSTLELGDSALYLCASGTYSNTGELFFGEGSRLTVL.

The V call is TRBV5-1, the J call TRBJ1-4; D unclear. The V gene's germline CDR1 is SGHRS and CDR2 YFSETQ. The V end was cut by 4 bases, the J end by 4 bases, with 14 bases between. The CDR3 extends over 15 amino acids. CDR3 nucleotide sequence: TGCGCCAGCAGCACCGAGGAGGGCCATAATGAAAAACTGTTTTTT. Protein product: CASSTEEGHNEKLFF.

J is TRBJ2-5 and V is TRBV4-1; 10 bases are a match to TRBD1. After removal of 3 bases from V and 4 bases from J, the junction contained 5 bases not matched to a gene. Germline CDR1 reads MGHRA; CDR2 reads YSYEKL. This CDR3 comprises 15 residues. The CDR3 sequence is CASSQPRTGGETQYF. CDR3 DNA sequence: TGCGCCAGCAGCCAGCCCAGGACAGGGGGAGAGACCCAGTACTTC.

Relative to its sample, this clone is medium-sized. CDR3 residues: CASRVSGSSYNEQFF. CDR3 nucleotides: TGTGCCAGTAGGGTGAGCGGGAGCTCCTACAATGAGCAGTTCTTC. The V and J genes are TRBV19 and TRBJ2-1; 8 bases are a match to TRBD2. Trimming took 6 bases from V and 0 from J; bases not matched to a gene: 4. The germline gives CDR1 LNHDA, CDR2 SQIVND (reference sequence). The CDR3 covers 15 residues.

Here the CDR3 reads CASSEAVRGQYF. CDR3 coding DNA: TGTGCCAGCAGTGAAGCGGTCCGCGGGCAGTACTTC. V and J are TRBV2 and TRBJ2-7, with D unresolved. V was trimmed by 0 bases and J by 9 bases, leaving 9 bases between them. Germline CDR1 SNHLY, CDR2 FYNNEI. The CDR3 is 12 amino acids.

This clone has just a few counts. The chain has TRBV6-5 and TRBJ2-4, with TRBD1 identical over 8 bases. There are 14 residues in the CDR3. Losses at the gene ends were 4 bases for V and 5 bases for J; bases not matched to a gene: 4. The V gene's germline CDR1 is MNHEY and CDR2 SVGAGI. CDR3 protein: CASSLTGVQNIQYF. CDR3 in DNA: TGTGCCAGCAGTTTGACAGGGGTCCAAAACATTCAGTACTTC.

The table lists this clone with a few counts. The genes are TRBV19 and TRBJ1-2; 8 nucleotides align to TRBD1. Germline V gene sequence: CDR1 LNHDA, CDR2 SQIVND (reference sequence). The CDR3 runs to 14 residues. Trimming at V came to 5 bases and at J to 4 bases, leaving 6 bases not matched to a gene. The CDR3, as DNA: TGTGCCAGTAGTGGCAGGGGGCTTTTCTATGGCTACACCTTC. Its protein is CASSGRGLFYGYTF.

This clone was counted between two and nine times. V gene TRBV5-1 combines with J gene TRBJ2-7; D not resolved. In germline, CDR1 is SGHRS, CDR2 YFSETQ. The CDR3 runs 14 residues. The V end was cut by 4 bases, the J end by 7 bases, with 18 bases between. The CDR3 coding sequence is TGCGCCAGCAGCCCCGGACCACCCTCTCGGGAGCAGTACTTC. This encodes CASSPGPPSREQYF. Full variable domain (remainder filled in from reference TRBV5-1 and TRBJ2-7): KAGVTQTPRYLIKTRGQQVTLSCSPISGHRSVSWYQQTPGQGLQFLFEYFSETQRNKGNFPGRFSGRQFSNSRSEMNVSTLELGDSALYLCASSPGPPSREQYFGPGTRLTVT.

In this sample, this clone turned up a few times. The chain carries TRBV7-9 and TRBJ1-1, with 7 bases fitting TRBD1. Germline trimming cut 5 bases from V and 10 bases from J; bases unmatched to any gene: 10. Germline V gene sequence: CDR1 SEHNR, CDR2 FQNEAQ (reference sequence). The CDR3 loop spans 13 amino acids. CDR3 loop: CASSPTATGRAFF. The CDR3 DNA reads as TGTGCCAGCAGCCCGACGGCGACAGGGAGAGCTTTCTTT.

The rearrangement links TRBV5-6 to TRBJ2-7; D is unclear. Germline loops: CDR1 SGHDT, CDR2 YYEEEE. This CDR3 contains 11 residues. V dropped 1 base and J dropped 5 bases, with 4 bases sitting between them. CDR3 DNA: TGTGCCAGCAGCTTGATGGACGAGCAGTACTTC. Residues: CASSLMDEQYF. Supplemented by reference TRBV5-6 and TRBJ2-7, the full variable domain reads DAGVTQSPTHLIKTRGQQVTLRCSPKSGHDTVSWYQQALGQGPQFIFQYYEEEERQRGNFPDRFSGHQFPNYSSELNVNALLLGDSALYLCASSLMDEQYFGPGTRLTVT.

The chain couples TRBV5-4 to TRBJ2-1; 11 bases line up with TRBD2. This CDR3 comprises 19 residues. Germline-derived CDR1 and CDR2 are SGHNT and YYREEE (reference sequence). The V gene end was trimmed by 0 bases and the J gene end by 2 bases; junction bases not matched to a gene: 10. This chain's CDR3 is CASSLDELASGGPYNEQFF. CDR3 bases: TGTGCCAGCAGCTTGGACGAATTGGCTAGCGGGGGGCCCTACAATGAGCAGTTCTTC.

The V and J genes are TRBV6-4 and TRBJ2-3; weak D call: TRBD2 (5 bases). Germline V lookup: CDR1 MRHNA, CDR2 SNTAGT. This CDR3 has 14 amino acids. V lost 4 bases and J lost 1, with 9 bases in between. This CDR3 reads CASSGGSRTDTQYF. The CDR3 DNA is TGTGCCAGCAGTGGAGGGTCCCGCACAGATACGCAGTATTTT.

This clone was observed a few times. The J gene is TRBJ2-5, the V gene TRBV5-1; D is possibly TRBD2 (5 bases). The CDR3 is 14 amino acids. CDR1 SGHRS and CDR2 YFSETQ come from the germline V gene. The V end was cut by 4 bases, the J end by 0 bases, with 10 bases between. CDR3: CASSEGLYQETQYF. In DNA form, the CDR3 reads TGCGCCAGCAGCGAAGGACTGTACCAAGAGACCCAGTACTTC.

The chain uses TRBV27 and TRBJ2-1; 8 bases agree with TRBD2. Per germline, CDR1 MNHEY and CDR2 SMNVEV (reference sequence). Trimming took 4 bases from V and 6 from J; bases not matched to a gene: 8. The CDR3 spans 15 residues. The DNA of the CDR3 is TGTGCCAGCAGTTCCCCCGGGACTAGTCTCAATGAGCAGTTCTTC. It is translated as CASSSPGTSLNEQFF.

The chain employs TRBV5-1 and TRBJ2-7; tentative D call: TRBD1 (6 bases). This CDR3 comprises 16 residues. Trimming removed 4 bases at V and 0 bases at J, with 17 bases between. Germline CDR1 reads SGHRS; CDR2 reads YFSETQ. This chain's CDR3 is CASSPDGQTLSYEQYF. The CDR3 DNA is TGCGCCAGCAGCCCCGACGGACAGACTCTCTCCTACGAGCAGTACTTC.

This clone was observed a few times. This chain uses TRBV7-2 with TRBJ2-3; no definite D call. CDR3 size: 12 residues. Germline V lookup: CDR1 SGHTA, CDR2 FQGNSA. V lost 4 bases to trimming and J lost 2 bases, with 4 bases between them. In DNA, the CDR3 is TGTGCCAGCAGCTACTTCACAGATACGCAGTATTTT. Protein: CASSYFTDTQYF.

The chain joins TRBV7-2 to TRBJ1-1; D ambiguous. The CDR3 is 15 residues long. V was trimmed by 2 bases and J by 1 base, leaving 11 bases between them. Germline CDR1 SGHTA, CDR2 FQGNSA. The CDR3 sequence is CASSLYSLANTEAFF. The CDR3 DNA follows: TGTGCCAGCAGCTTATACAGTTTGGCGAACACTGAAGCTTTCTTT.

This chain joins TRBV5-4 and TRBJ2-5; no clear D. Germline assignment: CDR1 SGHNT and CDR2 YYREEE (reference sequence). The length of the CDR3 is 14 residues. V gave up 1 base and J gave up 0 bases, with 7 bases separating them. CDR3 sequence reads: CASSLRRNQETQYF. The CDR3 DNA is TGTGCCAGCAGCTTGCGACGGAACCAAGAGACCCAGTACTTC.

The rearrangement links TRBV2 to TRBJ2-7; tentative D call: TRBD2 (6 bases). Germline V gene data show CDR1 as SNHLY and CDR2 as FYNNEI. V dropped 8 bases and J dropped 2 bases, with 13 bases sitting between them. This CDR3 contains 13 residues. CDR3 coding DNA: TGTGCCAGCCTTAGCGGAAGCCCCTACGAGCAGTACTTC. Residues: CASLSGSPYEQYF.

The chain uses TRBV7-9 and TRBJ1-6; TRBD1 agrees at 10 bases. In germline, CDR1 is SEHNR, CDR2 FQNEAQ (reference sequence). J was trimmed by 8 bases and V by 5 bases; bases with no gene match: 6. This CDR3 region has 15 residues. The CDR3 region is CASSQGGQGYSPLHF. As DNA, the CDR3 is TGTGCCAGCAGCCAGGGGGGACAGGGGTATTCACCCCTCCACTTT.

The chain joins TRBV5-1 to TRBJ1-1; possibly TRBD1 for D (5 bases). This CDR3 contains 15 residues. V was clipped by 6 bases and J by 2 bases, with 17 bases between them. Germline CDR1 SGHRS, CDR2 YFSETQ. The CDR3 bases are TGCGCCAGCAACCCGACCGCAGGGACCAACACTGAAGCTTTCTTT. It translates to CASNPTAGTNTEAFF.